This T cell receptor beta chain is drawn from a study of T cells expressing NK-cell markers (dated by TCRdb to between 2020 and 2021). For context, the study as a whole: Three sorted T-cell subsets (CD3+CD56+NKG2C+, CD3+CD56+NKG2C- and CD3+CD56-NKG2C+) from seven to nine donors had their TCR beta-chain repertoires profiled. Randomly selected healthy volunteers, three men and five women, were used as the eight sequenced donors. Illumina HiSeq 2000/2500, MiSeq or NextSeq was used to sequence libraries as 2 x 150 bp reads. Among the eight sequenced donors, only one was HCMV-seronegative, while the other seven were HCMV-seropositive. Points the paper makes about the study in general: Those dominant clonotypes were again the most abundant among CD3+CD56-NKG2C+ cells in a handful of donors, at roughly 28.3-60.1%. In a handful of donors, the dominant CD3+CD56+NKG2C+ clonotypes were among the top 10 CD8+ clonotypes and accounted for 1.0-7.0% of CD8+ T cells. Whether the expanded NKG2C-expressing T cell clones were specific for HCMV antigens was left unclear.

A commercial ELISA kit detecting HCMV-specific IgG in serum was used to determine HCMV serostatus. Ficoll density gradient centrifugation was used to isolate peripheral blood mononuclear cells from blood. In the case of this clonotype: Its antigen is not yet known.

The run used an Illumina HiSeq 2000. TCR beta cDNA libraries were made by 5'RACE template switching that added a universal primer site and unique molecular identifiers. Synthesis of cDNA was primed from the TCR beta constant segment and was followed by two consecutive PCR amplification steps. As for how the authors treated the data: Reads were demultiplexed and grouped by UMI with MIGEC, and clonotypes were assembled and quantified with MiTCR. Only TCR cDNA sequences supported by at least two reads were kept to exclude erroneous sequences. Downstream repertoire analysis used the tcR package, and clonotypes were matched across fractions by CDR3 nucleotide sequence plus V segment. Antigen specificity was annotated against VDJdb with VDJmatch, allowing one amino acid substitution in CDR3. The reads went through TCRdb reprocessing, and each CDR3 protein sequence gets one entry with no DNA. The V and J calls come from TCRdb's annotation, not from the publication. The sample table gives roughly 300,000 distinct CDR3 sequences. Around 3.9% of the sample is in the top ten clones.

CDR1 DFQATT and CDR2 SNEGSKA were looked up in the germline V gene (reference sequence). The CDR3 covers 13 residues, taking in both the cysteine and the phenylalanine. No DNA is recorded. Input material: blood T cells: a sorted CD56 or NKG2C T cell subset, CD4+ or CD8+ T cells, or bulk PBMC T cells (not recorded which). This receptor was taken from a woman between 18 and 70 years old in good health. Here the chain combines TRBV20-1 and TRBJ1-5; TCRdb's D call of TRBD1 is untestable without DNA. For the CDR3, the sequence is CSARGTVGEPQHF.